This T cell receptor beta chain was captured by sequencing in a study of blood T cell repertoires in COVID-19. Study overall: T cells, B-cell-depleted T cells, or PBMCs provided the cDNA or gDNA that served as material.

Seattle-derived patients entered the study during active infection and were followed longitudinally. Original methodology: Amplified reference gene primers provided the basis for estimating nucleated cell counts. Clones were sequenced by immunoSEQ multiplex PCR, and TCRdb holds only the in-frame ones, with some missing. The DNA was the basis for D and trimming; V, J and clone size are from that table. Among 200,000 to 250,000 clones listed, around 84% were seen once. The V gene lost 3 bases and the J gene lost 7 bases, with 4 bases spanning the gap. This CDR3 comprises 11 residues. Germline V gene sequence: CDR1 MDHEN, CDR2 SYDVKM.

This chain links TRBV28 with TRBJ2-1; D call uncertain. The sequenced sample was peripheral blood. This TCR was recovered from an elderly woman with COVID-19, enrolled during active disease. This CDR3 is CASSLANEQFF. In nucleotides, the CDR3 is TGTGCCAGCAGTTTGGCTAATGAGCAGTTCTTC.